What follows are 4 T cell receptor beta chains derived from one specimen sequenced in a study of beta chain features in type 1 diabetes. Findings and caveats of the study: Type 1 diabetes patients had TCRB CDR3s that were shorter (moderately but significantly so) in all four CD4+ subsets.

TCRB transcripts that were expressed got sequenced, as all of the isolated RNA had been reverse transcribed. Some clones are missing from TCRdb's copy, which holds only in-frame ones; the method was immunoSEQ multiplex PCR. The sample shows more than 300,000 clones, approximately 9.9% of them seen only once. The antigens of these receptors remain unknown. Material: central memory CD4+ T cells from blood. The source of these receptors is a man aged 25-40 years with type 1 diabetes.

This clone showed up many times. The chain has TRBV7-2 and TRBJ2-2; 10 positions match TRBD2. Germline lookup yields CDR1 SGHTA and CDR2 FQGNSA. This CDR3 contains 16 residues. J lost 4 bases, V lost 5 bases, and 7 bases had no gene match. The DNA for the CDR3 is TGTGCCAGCAGCACAACTAGCGGGACAACCACCGGGGAGCTGTTTTTT. The encoded protein is CASSTTSGTTTGELFF.

J is TRBJ1-2 and V is TRBV6-5; a possible D gene is TRBD1 (6 bases). V lost 5 bases, J lost 8 bases, and 9 bases lay in between. CDR3 length: 11 amino acids. Germline values: CDR1 MNHEY, CDR2 SVGAGI. In DNA form, the CDR3 reads TGTGCCAGCAGTCCGGACAGCGGCTACACCTTC. Translated: CASSPDSGYTF.

A note on this clone: At the DNA level, this CDR3 is encoded by other sequences in the same sample as well. V is TRBV30 and J is TRBJ2-5; D call uncertain. CDR3 size: 12 residues. Germline lookup yields CDR1 GTSNPN and CDR2 SVGIG (reference sequence). The germline V and J ends were trimmed by 3 bases and 4 bases, with 9 bases remaining between them. CDR3 residues: CAWRRQAETQYF. In DNA, the CDR3 is TGTGCCTGGAGACGGCAGGCAGAGACCCAGTACTTC. The full variable domain, with the rest looked up from reference TRBV30 and TRBJ2-5, is SQTIHQWPATLVQPVGSPLSLECTVEGTSNPNLYWYRQAAGRGLQLLFYSVGIGQISSEVPQNLSASRPQDRQFILSSKKLLLSDSGFYLCAWRRQAETQYFGPGTRLLVL.

This clone was picked up many times. J is TRBJ1-6 and V is TRBV18; no reliable D call. Germline V gene lookup returns CDR1 KGHSH and CDR2 LQKENI. V was clipped by 8 bases and J by 8 bases, with 13 bases between them. This CDR3 spans 13 amino acids. The CDR3 nucleotides read TGTGCCAGCCGGAGTAACCGCGATTCACCCCTCCACTTT. Its translation: CASRSNRDSPLHF.